Below, 10 T cell receptor beta chains from the same sample are listed, as sequenced in a study of T cell clonality in common variable immunodeficiency. Clones were sequenced by immunoSEQ multiplex PCR, and TCRdb holds only the in-frame ones, with some missing. Recorded here are tens of thousands of clones, none singletons. The sample taken for sequencing was peripheral blood mononuclear cells. These receptors were collected from a person aged 18 to 75 in good health.

This clone was seen many times. The part of the CDR3 DNA that was read is TGTGCCAGCAGCCCTCCGGGACAGGGGATCCGCGAG. It yields the protein CASSPPGQGIRE. The CDR3, in full, reads CASSPPGQGIREQYF. This chain links TRBV7-8 with TRBJ2-7; the match to TRBD1 covers 10 bases. With the read ending 3 residues before the CDR3 end, the germline J gene is used to fill in that end. J was trimmed by 6 bases and V by 5 bases; bases with no gene match: 10. CDR1 and CDR2 from the germline V gene are SGHVS and FQNEAQ. The CDR3 is 15 residues long.

This clone has ten or more counts. The read halts 3 residues ahead of the CDR3 end, with the missing end drawn from the germline J gene. V is TRBV18 and J is TRBJ1-1, with D uncertain. Trimming left V 3 bases short and J 0 bases short, with 5 bases between. Germline V gives CDR1 KGHSH, CDR2 LQKENI. This CDR3 region has 13 residues. The DNA read from the CDR3 is TGTGCCAGCTCACCTTCCATGAACACTGAA. Its translation: CASSPSMNTE. In full, the CDR3 is CASSPSMNTEAFF.

This clone has ten or more counts. The CDR3 end lies 3 residues beyond the end of the read and is filled in from the germline J gene. The V call is TRBV2, the J call TRBJ1-1, with TRBD1 matching over 7 bases. CDR1 SNHLY and CDR2 FYNNEI come from the germline V gene. The CDR3 length is 16 residues. Trimming took 2 bases from V and 1 from J; bases not matched to a gene: 7. This CDR3 is CASSERAGGSNTEAFF. The sequenced CDR3 bases are TGTGCCAGCAGTGAACGGGCAGGGGGGTCGAACACTGAA.

This clone was recorded at least ten times. The read ends 3 residues before the CDR3 terminus; that terminus is restored from the germline J gene. The V call is TRBV29-1, the J call TRBJ1-2; D is possibly TRBD1 (5 bases). From germline, CDR1 is SQVTM and CDR2 ANQGSEA. There are 12 residues in the CDR3. V was cut by 4 bases and J by 4 bases, with 10 bases left in between. The CDR3 loop reads CSVVRGTYGYTF. The CDR3 DNA, read in part, is TGCAGCGTTGTGAGGGGCACCTATGGC.

This clone was recorded a few times. The read halts 3 residues ahead of the CDR3 end, with the missing end drawn from the germline J gene. The chain uses TRBV19 and TRBJ1-2; D possibly corresponds to TRBD1 (5 bases). CDR1 and CDR2 (germline): LNHDA, SQIVND (reference sequence). CDR3 length: 12 residues. CDR3 bases read: TGTGCCACCCAGGACACCACCTACGAC. This translates into CATQDTTYD. The full CDR3 reads CATQDTTYDYTF.

This clone was picked up many times. The read terminates 3 residues before the CDR3 end, so the remaining end is supplied by the germline J gene. This chain links TRBV5-8 with TRBJ1-1, with D possibly TRBD1 on 5 matching bases. V was pared by 0 bases and J by 7 bases, with 7 bases between. This CDR3 comprises 12 residues. Germline CDR1 is SGHTS and CDR2 is YDEGEE. The chain's CDR3 is CASSLDRREAFF. The covered CDR3 bases are TGTGCCAGCAGCTTGGACAGGCGTGAA.

The sample holds many counts of this clone. The read ends 3 residues shy of where the CDR3 ends; the end is completed using the germline J gene. The rearrangement joins TRBV23-1 to TRBJ2-5; 10 bases are a match to TRBD1. TRBV23-1 is treated as an ORF (open reading frame) with a function not yet certain. CDR3 length equals 16 residues. Trimming removed 2 bases from V and 5 bases from J; junction bases left unmatched: 8. The part of the CDR3 DNA that was read is TGCGCCAGCAGTCAACCCGGGGACAGGGGTGTGGAGACC. Its protein product is CASSQPGDRGVET. The whole CDR3 protein is CASSQPGDRGVETQYF.

With regard to this clone: The read terminates 3 residues ahead of where the CDR3 ends, so the germline J gene completes it. The rearrangement joins TRBV20-1 to TRBJ2-5; the D gene is possibly TRBD1 (5 bases). CDR3 length equals 13 residues. Trimming pared 3 bases from V and 2 bases from J, leaving 10 bases between. Germline V CDR1 and CDR2: DFQATT, SNEGSKA (reference sequence). The covered CDR3 bases are TGCAGTGCTAGGAGACAGACGCAAGAGACC. It specifies CSARRQTQET. The entire CDR3 reads CSARRQTQETQYF.

Many counts were recorded for this clone. The sequenced CDR3 bases are TGCAGTGCTAAGGTATCCACAGATACG. This encodes CSAKVSTDT. The whole CDR3 protein reads CSAKVSTDTQYF. J is TRBJ2-3 and V is TRBV20-1; no clear D. With the read ending 3 residues before the CDR3 end, the germline J gene is used to fill in that end. V was clipped by 4 bases and J by 2 bases, with 7 bases between them. Germline loops: CDR1 DFQATT, CDR2 SNEGSKA (reference sequence). This CDR3 region has 12 residues.

This clone was counted between two and nine times. The CDR3 goes on 3 residues after the read ends, and that part is filled in from the germline J gene. The J gene is TRBJ1-2, the V gene TRBV7-9, with TRBD1 as a possible D gene (6 bases). The CDR3 covers 14 residues. Trimming cost V 1 base and J 4 bases, with 10 bases left between them. Germline CDR1 is SEHNR and CDR2 is FQNEAQ (reference sequence). CDR3 DNA (partial): TGTGCCAGCAGCTTAGGGGACACCTTCTATGGC. Its protein product is CASSLGDTFYG. In full, the CDR3 is CASSLGDTFYGYTF.